This T cell receptor (beta chain) derives from a study of T-cell reconstitution after alpha-beta-depleted transplantation in children (dated by TCRdb to about 2016). Turning to the overall study: Using TCR repertoire profiling, the study quantitatively followed how T-cell immune reconstitution unfolded in children after TCRalphabeta/CD19-depleted allogeneic hematopoietic cell transplantation. What the research found in general, with its limitations: Over the following months the frequencies of hyperexpanded clones went down, and after one year T-cell counts and TCRbeta diversity were mostly credited to newly produced T cells. Apparently early alphabetaT-cell count recovery about two months after transplant reportedly relied on only several hundred rapidly expanded clones derived from non-depleted graft cells. The high TCRbeta diversity at day 60 in some patients was ascribed to recipient T cells and intrathymic progenitors that had survived conditioning.

Library generation was performed with PCR. The instrument was an Illumina HiSeq 2500. TCR library preparation used molecular barcoding, with unique molecular identifiers applied to normalize quantification of the TCRbeta repertoire. TCRdb itself trimmed the public reads at Q25 with fastp, ran MiXCR and retained productive beta chains. Each entry merges the rows of one CDR3 protein and shows their most common DNA and genes. The sample table lists some 600,000 distinct CDR3 sequences, roughly 13% of them with a count of one. Together, the top ten hold around 2.2% of the sample. Comment on this clonotype: Its cognate antigen has yet to be identified. Nothing much larger sits one base from this clone, and base qualities are not available.

Interpreted using the paper, the treatment or condition label stands for: allogeneic hematopoietic cell transplantation with graft depleted of TCRalphabeta T cells and CD19 B cells. The children who served as transplant recipients had been given grafts of TCRalphabeta/CD19-depleted allogeneic hematopoietic cells. Including cysteine and phenylalanine, the CDR3 has 14 amino acids. The CDR3 DNA has 42 bases and is translated from base 1. Per the germline V gene, SQVTM is the CDR1 and ANQGSEA is the CDR2. Trimming at the junction amounts to 6 bases on V and 5 bases on J, and the germline ends lie 16 bases apart.

The sequences come from PBMCs, mostly from graft donor cells, collected 360 days after TCRalphabeta/CD19-depleted stem cell transplant. This chain is built from TRBV29-1 and TRBJ2-2; TRBD1 is a possible D gene, resting on 8 matching bases. This clonotype was obtained from a male patient between 5 and 17 years old who had a stem cell transplant for acute myeloid leukemia, so the T cells may come from the graft donor. CDR3 region: CSVGGTGVTGELFF. The nucleotide sequence reads TGCAGCGTCGGGGGGACAGGTGTGACCGGGGAGCTGTTTTTT.